The 21 T cell receptor beta chains given below trace back to one sample, sequenced in a study of beta chain features in type 1 diabetes. Expressed TCRB transcripts were sequenced because the isolated RNA had all been reverse transcribed beforehand. Using immunoSEQ multiplex PCR, the repertoire was profiled, and TCRdb retains in-frame clones only, with some absent. This table holds about 220,000 clones, 11% found once. Specimen: central memory CD4+ T cells from blood. These receptors came from a man younger than 30 in good health.

This clone showed up many times. This rearrangement joins TRBV6-6 to TRBJ2-1, with 7 bases fitting TRBD2. The CDR3 is 14 residues long. The ends lost 5 bases at V and 5 bases at J; junction bases unmatched: 6. Germline V lookup: CDR1 MNHNY, CDR2 SVGAGI (reference sequence). The CDR3, as DNA: TGTGCCAGCAGTCCCGGAGGGACTAACAATGAGCAGTTCTTC. As protein: CASSPGGTNNEQFF.

J is TRBJ2-3 and V is TRBV7-3, with D possibly matching TRBD2 (5 bases). The V and J ends lost 2 bases and 1 base respectively, with 13 bases between them. Germline CDR1 is SGHTA and CDR2 is FQGTGA. This CDR3 comprises 16 residues. The CDR3 sequence: CASSLVAFGGTDTQYF. The CDR3, as DNA: TGTGCCAGCAGCTTAGTAGCGTTCGGCGGCACAGATACGCAGTATTTT. The whole variable domain, remainder taken from reference TRBV7-3 and TRBJ2-3, is GAGVSQTPSNKVTEKGKYVELRCDPISGHTALYWYRQSLGQGPEFLIYFQGTGAADDSGLPNDRFFAVRPEGSVSTLKIQRTERGDSAVYLCASSLVAFGGTDTQYFGPGTRLTVL.

The table lists this clone with many counts. The rearrangement links TRBV14 to TRBJ2-1; 10 nucleotides line up with TRBD2. V gave up 8 bases and J gave up 9 bases; unmatched junction bases: 10. The CDR3 has 14 amino acids. CDR1 SGHDN and CDR2 FVKESK come from the germline V gene. The DNA for the CDR3 is TGTGCCAGCGCAAATAGCGGGAGGTACGGTGAGCAGTTCTTC. This translates into CASANSGRYGEQFF.

This clone was seen ten or more times. J is TRBJ2-7 and V is TRBV7-8; no clear D. The CDR3 runs 14 residues. Germline V gene lookup returns CDR1 SGHVS and CDR2 FQNEAQ. Trimming pared 6 bases from V and 2 bases from J, leaving 14 bases between. For the CDR3, the DNA is TGTGCCAGCAGTTCGGGTTTTACCGCCTACGAGCAGTACTTC. Translation gives CASSSGFTAYEQYF.

This clone turned up a few times. The CDR3: CATSLDRSSYEQYF. In nucleotides, the CDR3 is TGTGCCACCAGCCTTGACAGAAGCTCCTACGAGCAGTACTTC. The V gene is TRBV15, the J gene TRBJ2-7; perhaps TRBD1 as D (5 bases). Trimming stripped 5 bases from V and 0 bases from J, with 11 bases between. CDR1 is LNHNV, CDR2 YYDKDF, per germline (reference sequence). The CDR3 is 14 residues long.

This clone was seen a few times. The same CDR3 is also encoded by other DNA sequences in this sample. V usage is TRBV18 and J usage is TRBJ2-7; no clear D gene. The V end lost 3 bases, the J end lost 4 bases, and 10 bases lay between the germline ends. CDR3 length: 13 amino acids. Germline values: CDR1 KGHSH, CDR2 LQKENI. DNA of the CDR3: TGTGCCAGCTCACCGGGCTACGCTTACGAGCAGTACTTC. Its translation is CASSPGYAYEQYF.

In its sample, this clone was seen a few times. This rearrangement joins TRBV9 to TRBJ2-3; TRBD1 matches 10 bases. This CDR3 is 18 amino acids long. J gave up 0 bases and V 3 bases, and 10 bases lay outside the gene matches. The germline V gene has CDR1 SGDLS and CDR2 YYNGEE. CDR3 sequence reads: CASSGRTGGSSSTDTQYF. The CDR3 nucleotides are TGTGCCAGCAGCGGCAGGACAGGGGGTAGTTCTAGCACAGATACGCAGTATTTT. Drawing the rest from reference TRBV9 and TRBJ2-3, the complete variable domain is DSGVTQTPKHLITATGQRVTLRCSPRSGDLSVYWYQQSLDQGLQFLIQYYNGEERAKGNILERFSAQQFPDLHSELNLSSLELGDSALYFCASSGRTGGSSSTDTQYFGPGTRLTVL.

This chain joins TRBV5-1 and TRBJ2-3; possibly TRBD2 for D (6 bases). The V and J ends lost 4 bases and 4 bases respectively, with 13 bases between them. Germline CDR1 and CDR2: SGHRS and YFSETQ. The CDR3 has 14 residues. DNA of the CDR3: TGCGCCAGCAGCGTCTCCGGGACTTCAGATACGCAGTATTTT. Its protein product is CASSVSGTSDTQYF.

The V gene is TRBV28, the J gene TRBJ2-5, with D perhaps matching TRBD1 or TRBD2 (5 bases each). The J call is doubtful: the DNA matches TRBJ2-7 better. Germline V gives CDR1 MDHEN, CDR2 SYDVKM. This CDR3 comprises 15 residues. In DNA form, the CDR3 reads TGTGCCAGCAGCTCCGGGACCGCGAGCTCCTACGAGCAGTACTTC. Its translation: CASSSGTASSYEQYF.

This chain joins TRBV9 and TRBJ2-3; 9 bases line up with TRBD2. This CDR3 is 14 amino acids long. Per the germline V gene, CDR1 is SGDLS and CDR2 is YYNGEE. V was clipped by 2 bases and J by 6 bases; unmatched bases: 4. CDR3 in amino acids: CASSVGGRADTQYF. DNA of the CDR3: TGTGCCAGCAGCGTTGGCGGGAGGGCCGATACGCAGTATTTT.

The genes are TRBV9 and TRBJ1-2; possible D gene TRBD1, 6 bases. The V gene lost 4 bases and the J gene lost 3 bases, with 16 bases spanning the gap. Germline CDR1 and CDR2: SGDLS and YYNGEE. The CDR3 loop spans 15 amino acids. As DNA, the CDR3 is TGTGCCAGCAGCTTAAATCCGGACAGAGACTATGGCTACACCTTC. Translated: CASSLNPDRDYGYTF.

This clone has just a few counts. This chain connects TRBV15 to TRBJ1-1, with D possibly matching TRBD1 (5 bases). With 2 bases removed from V and 8 bases from J, the gap between germline ends came to 9 bases. CDR1 is LNHNV, CDR2 YYDKDF, per germline (reference sequence). The CDR3 is 12 residues long. CDR3 sequence reads: CATSRIQAEAFF. The CDR3 DNA sequence: TGTGCCACCAGCAGAATACAGGCGGAAGCTTTCTTT.

This clone came up once. The chain couples TRBV5-1 to TRBJ1-1; TRBD1 matches 7 bases. V lost 4 bases, J lost 1 base, and 7 bases stayed unmatched. Looked up from germline, CDR1 is SGHRS and CDR2 is YFSETQ. This CDR3 comprises 15 residues. This chain's CDR3 is CASSILTGWNTEAFF. In nucleotides, the CDR3 is TGCGCCAGCAGCATACTGACAGGGTGGAACACTGAAGCTTTCTTT.

The chain couples TRBV6-6 to TRBJ2-4; the match to TRBD1 covers 7 bases. CDR1 MNHNY and CDR2 SVGAGI come from the germline V gene (reference sequence). V was pared by 5 bases and J by 5 bases, with 3 bases of the junction left unmatched. The CDR3 covers 13 residues. The CDR3 spells CASSPGTENIQYF. The CDR3 nucleotides are TGTGCCAGCAGTCCCGGGACAGAAAACATTCAGTACTTC.

This clone showed up just a few times. This rearrangement joins TRBV4-2 to TRBJ2-1; D uncertain. CDR1 is LGHNA, CDR2 YNFKEQ, per germline. This CDR3 is 15 amino acids long. The ends were cut back, 0 bases at V and 1 base at J, with 7 bases in the middle. The CDR3 nucleotides read TGTGCCAGCAGCCAAGAACCTTTTTCCTACAATGAGCAGTTCTTC. This gives the protein CASSQEPFSYNEQFF.

This clone was counted only a few times. The rearrangement joins TRBV13 to TRBJ2-7, with D possibly being TRBD2 (5 bases). Germline-derived CDR1 and CDR2 are PRHDT and FYEKMQ (reference sequence). The V and J ends lost 1 base and 1 base respectively, with 8 bases between them. This CDR3 has 14 residues. CDR3 amino acids: CASSLVPGSYEQYF. The CDR3 coding sequence is TGTGCCAGCAGCTTAGTCCCGGGGTCCTACGAGCAGTACTTC.

V is TRBV7-2 and J is TRBJ1-2; D is uncertain. Trimming cost V 5 bases and J 1 base, with 14 bases left between them. The CDR3 extends over 15 amino acids. Germline V CDR1 and CDR2: SGHTA, FQGNSA. The CDR3 sequence: CASSTRGRLNYGYTF. The CDR3 coding sequence is TGTGCCAGCAGCACTAGAGGCCGACTTAACTATGGCTACACCTTC.

This clone was observed a handful of times. CDR3 DNA: TGTGCCAGCAGCTTAGGGTTGCCAGGGGGCGCGGATACGCAGTATTTT. Translation: CASSLGLPGGADTQYF. The V and J genes are TRBV7-2 and TRBJ2-3, with 8 bases matching TRBD1. The length of the CDR3 is 16 residues. The V gene's germline CDR1 is SGHTA and CDR2 FQGNSA. The ends lost 1 base at V and 6 bases at J; junction bases unmatched: 9.

This clone showed up just a few times. V and J are TRBV20-1 and TRBJ2-7, with D unresolved. The germline CDR1 and CDR2 sequences are DFQATT and SNEGSKA (reference sequence). Trimming pared 3 bases from V and 4 bases from J, leaving 7 bases between. The CDR3 extends over 11 amino acids. CDR3 protein: CSARIGYEQYF. CDR3 in DNA: TGCAGTGCTAGGATAGGGTACGAGCAGTACTTC.

This clone was counted at least ten times. The chain recombines TRBV5-4 with TRBJ2-2, with TRBD1 matching over 9 bases. J was trimmed by 1 base and V by 5 bases; bases with no gene match: 3. CDR1 is SGHNT and CDR2 is YYREEE in the germline V gene (reference sequence). The CDR3 sequence is 15 residues long. CDR3 sequence reads: CASRRDRVNTGELFF. The CDR3 bases are TGTGCCAGCAGGCGGGACAGGGTGAACACCGGGGAGCTGTTTTTT.

This clone was counted between two and nine times. J is TRBJ2-7 and V is TRBV4-2; no clear D gene. The germline V and J ends were trimmed by 2 bases and 2 bases, with 10 bases remaining between them. This CDR3 comprises 14 residues. CDR1 is LGHNA, CDR2 YNFKEQ, per germline. CDR3 bases: TGTGCCAGCAGCCAATTTGTGGGGACCTACGAGCAGTACTTC. It yields the protein CASSQFVGTYEQYF.